Detailed here is one T cell receptor beta chain. The data were produced by immunoSEQ multiplex PCR, yet TCRdb's version contains in-frame clones alone and is incomplete. The sample holds approximately 15,000 clones, about 80% seen once. V dropped 5 bases and J dropped 1; count of bases not matched to a gene: 6. From germline, CDR1 is SGHTA and CDR2 FQGNSA. The CDR3 length is 16 residues. These data are taken from a study of tumour-infiltrating T cells in Burkitt lymphoma. Study summary: Repertoire clonality predicted overall and progression-free survival.

The source material was tumor tissue. The chain is built from TRBV7-2 and TRBJ1-5; 9 bases map to TRBD1. The source of this sequence is a human donor with diffuse large B-cell lymphoma. CDR3 sequence reads: CASSPQGATSNQPQHF. The CDR3 DNA sequence: TGTGCCAGCAGCCCACAGGGGGCGACCAGCAATCAGCCCCAGCATTTT.